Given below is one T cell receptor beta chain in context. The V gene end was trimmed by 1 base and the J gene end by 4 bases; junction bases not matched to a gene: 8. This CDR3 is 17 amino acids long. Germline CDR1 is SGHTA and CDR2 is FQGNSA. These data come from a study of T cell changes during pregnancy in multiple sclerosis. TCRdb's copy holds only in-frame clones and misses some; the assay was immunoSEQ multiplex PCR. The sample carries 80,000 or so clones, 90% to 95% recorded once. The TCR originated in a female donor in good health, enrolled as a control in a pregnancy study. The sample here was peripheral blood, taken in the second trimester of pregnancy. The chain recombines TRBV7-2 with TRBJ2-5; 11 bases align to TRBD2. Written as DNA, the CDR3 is TGTGCCAGCAGCTTAGTGAGGACTAGCGGGTCCGCAGAGACCCAGTACTTC. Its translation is CASSLVRTSGSAETQYF.